This T cell receptor (beta chain) stems from a study of blood T cell repertoires in COVID-19. The overall study: Sources were T cells, B-cell-depleted T cells, or PBMCs; the material itself was cDNA or gDNA.

The CDR3 length is 13 residues. Germline CDR1 is MDHEN and CDR2 is SYDVKM. The V gene end was trimmed by 5 bases and the J gene end by 6 bases; junction bases not matched to a gene: 6. Repertoires were generated with immunoSEQ multiplex PCR, while TCRdb's copy carries only in-frame clones and drops some. The sample consists of 130,000 to 150,000 clones, approximately 80% of them appearing once. V and J are TRBV28 and TRBJ2-5; 7 nucleotides match TRBD2. The TCR comes from a man over 45 who had recovered from COVID-19. The sequencing sample was made of PBMCs or T cells enriched from blood (not recorded which). The CDR3 DNA sequence: TGTGCCAGCAGTGCCCGGGACTACCAGACCCAGTACTTC. Residues: CASSARDYQTQYF.